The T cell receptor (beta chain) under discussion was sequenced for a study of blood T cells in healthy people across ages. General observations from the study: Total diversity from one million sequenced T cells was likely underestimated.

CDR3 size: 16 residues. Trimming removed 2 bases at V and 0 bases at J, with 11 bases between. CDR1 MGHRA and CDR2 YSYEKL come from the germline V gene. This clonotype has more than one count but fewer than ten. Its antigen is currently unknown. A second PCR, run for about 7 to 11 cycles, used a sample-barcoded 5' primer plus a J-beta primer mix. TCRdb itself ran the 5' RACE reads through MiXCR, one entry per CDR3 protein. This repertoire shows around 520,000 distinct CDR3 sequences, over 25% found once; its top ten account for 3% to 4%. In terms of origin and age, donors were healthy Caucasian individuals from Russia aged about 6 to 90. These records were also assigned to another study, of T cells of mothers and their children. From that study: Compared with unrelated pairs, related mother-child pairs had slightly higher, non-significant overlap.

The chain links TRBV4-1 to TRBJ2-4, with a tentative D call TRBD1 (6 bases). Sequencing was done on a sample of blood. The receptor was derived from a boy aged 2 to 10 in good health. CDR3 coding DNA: TGCGCCAGCAGCCAAAGGACAGAACTAGCCAAAAACATTCAGTACTTC. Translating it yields CASSQRTELAKNIQYF.